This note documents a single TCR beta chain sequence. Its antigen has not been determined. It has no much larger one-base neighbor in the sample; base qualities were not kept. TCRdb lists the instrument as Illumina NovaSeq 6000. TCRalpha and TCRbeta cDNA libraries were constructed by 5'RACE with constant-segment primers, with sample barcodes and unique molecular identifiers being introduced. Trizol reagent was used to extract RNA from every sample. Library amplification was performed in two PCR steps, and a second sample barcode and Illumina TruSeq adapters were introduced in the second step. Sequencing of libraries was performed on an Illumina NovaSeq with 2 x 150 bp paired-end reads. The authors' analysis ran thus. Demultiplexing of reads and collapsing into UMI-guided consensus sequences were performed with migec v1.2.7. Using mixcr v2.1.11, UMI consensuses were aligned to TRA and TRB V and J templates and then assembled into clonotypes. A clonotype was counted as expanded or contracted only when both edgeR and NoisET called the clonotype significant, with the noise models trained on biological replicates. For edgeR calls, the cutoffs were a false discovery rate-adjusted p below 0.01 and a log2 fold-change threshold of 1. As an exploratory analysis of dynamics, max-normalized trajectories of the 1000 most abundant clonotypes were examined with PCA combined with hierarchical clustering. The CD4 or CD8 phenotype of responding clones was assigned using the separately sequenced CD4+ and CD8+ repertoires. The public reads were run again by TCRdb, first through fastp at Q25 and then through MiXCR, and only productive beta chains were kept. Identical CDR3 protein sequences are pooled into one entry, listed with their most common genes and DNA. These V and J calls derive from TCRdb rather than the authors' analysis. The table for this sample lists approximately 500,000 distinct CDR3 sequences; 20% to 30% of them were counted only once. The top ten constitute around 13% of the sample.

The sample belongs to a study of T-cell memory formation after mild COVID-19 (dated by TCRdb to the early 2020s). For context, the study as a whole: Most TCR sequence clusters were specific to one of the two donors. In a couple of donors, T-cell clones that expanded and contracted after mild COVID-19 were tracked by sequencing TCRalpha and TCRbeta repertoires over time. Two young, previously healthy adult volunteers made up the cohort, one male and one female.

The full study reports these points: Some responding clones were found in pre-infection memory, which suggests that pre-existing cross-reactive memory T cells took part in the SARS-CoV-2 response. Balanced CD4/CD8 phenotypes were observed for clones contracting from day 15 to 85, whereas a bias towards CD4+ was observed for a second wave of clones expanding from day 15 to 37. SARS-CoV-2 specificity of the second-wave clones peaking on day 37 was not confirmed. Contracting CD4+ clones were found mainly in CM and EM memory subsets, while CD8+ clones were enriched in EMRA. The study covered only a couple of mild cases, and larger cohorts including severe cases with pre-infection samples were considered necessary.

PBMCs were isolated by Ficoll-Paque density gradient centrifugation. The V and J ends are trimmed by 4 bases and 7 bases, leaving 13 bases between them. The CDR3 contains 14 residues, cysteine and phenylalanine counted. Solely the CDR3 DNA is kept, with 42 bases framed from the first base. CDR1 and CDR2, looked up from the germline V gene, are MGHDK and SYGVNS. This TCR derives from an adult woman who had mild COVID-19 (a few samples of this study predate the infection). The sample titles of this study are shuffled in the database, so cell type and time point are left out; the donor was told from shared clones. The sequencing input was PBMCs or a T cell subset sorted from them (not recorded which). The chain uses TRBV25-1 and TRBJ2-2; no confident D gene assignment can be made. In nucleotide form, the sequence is TGTGCCAGCAGTGGGCCCTGGGTTAGCGGGGAGCTGTTTTTT. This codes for CASSGPWVSGELFF.